These T cell receptor beta chains were read from a single sample in a study of regulatory T cells in long-lasting Graves disease. TCRdb processed the multiplex PCR reads anew with MiXCR; each CDR3 protein has one entry. This table has about 540,000 distinct CDR3 sequences, about 14% appearing once. The sample was also linked to a second study, of T cells in Graves' hyperthyroidism and ophthalmopathy.

The sequenced sample was peripheral blood mononuclear cells (PBMCs), obtained at new diagnosis, from a patient treated with antithyroid drugs. Every receptor here comes from a man between 25 and 39 years old with Graves disease. CDR3s include the opening cysteine and the closing phenylalanine or tryptophan. D genes are given only for firm matches.

v_call,d_call,j_call,cdr3_aa
TRBV6-1,NA,TRBJ1-2,CASRPPGRNYGYTF
TRBV12-3/TRBV12-4,TRBD2,TRBJ2-3,CASSLAGGPTDTQYF
TRBV9,NA,TRBJ1-6,CASSPSGGESSYNSRLHF
TRBV20-1,TRBD2,TRBJ2-1,CSARIGGRAQEQFF
TRBV28,TRBD1,TRBJ2-7,CASSLNRGTGNEQYF
TRBV6-1,NA,TRBJ2-7,CASNSYYEQYF
TRBV7-2,TRBD1,TRBJ1-5,CASSLGSGGYQPQHF
TRBV7-9,NA,TRBJ2-1,CASTHLGSLPYNEQFF
TRBV2,TRBD1,TRBJ2-7,CASRAGQAAKEQYF
TRBV20-1,TRBD2,TRBJ2-7,CNAREGGRGREQYF
TRBV10-2,NA,TRBJ1-2,CASSAKTENRYTF
TRBV7-9,NA,TRBJ2-7,CASSGGAYEQYF
TRBV19,TRBD1,TRBJ1-6,CASRYDAGTAYNSPLHF
TRBV7-8,TRBD1,TRBJ2-2,CASSLVPGTGYTGELFF
TRBV7-2,NA,TRBJ2-7,CASSGAGYEQYF
TRBV19,TRBD2,TRBJ2-7,CASSTSTSGGYEQYF
TRBV5-1,NA,TRBJ2-5,CASSNEGQRETQYF
TRBV6-1,NA,TRBJ1-1,CASSDLTVMNTEAFF
TRBV20-1,NA,TRBJ2-3,CSASLADTQYF
TRBV9,NA,TRBJ2-2,CASSPVTDRATGELFF
TRBV5-6,TRBD1,TRBJ1-2,CASSLDVTGHYGYTF
TRBV20-1,NA,TRBJ2-7,CSARFGGPPMQYF
TRBV10-3,NA,TRBJ1-1,CAISESRGGYPHTEAFF
TRBV11-2,NA,TRBJ2-3,CASSYPVARGADTQYF
TRBV9,NA,TRBJ2-1,CASSVVERPGDEQFF
TRBV7-9,NA,TRBJ2-2,CASSLMEGSGELFF
TRBV19,TRBD2,TRBJ2-2,CASSMSSSGRGTGELFF
TRBV12-3/TRBV12-4,NA,TRBJ2-6,CASSFMGGSGANVLTF
TRBV27,NA,TRBJ1-2,CASSLTEDGAYGYTF
TRBV29-1,NA,TRBJ2-7,CSVEEPGEQYF
TRBV6-5,TRBD2,TRBJ2-1,CASSYVWLAGYNEQFF
TRBV12-3/TRBV12-4,NA,TRBJ1-2,CASSLILDGHNYGYTF
TRBV7-2,TRBD2,TRBJ2-6,CASSLARGAGANVLTF
TRBV5-1,NA,TRBJ1-2,CASSPTAGIGVGYTF
TRBV29-1,TRBD1,TRBJ2-3,CSELDRGAADTQYF
TRBV12-5,NA,TRBJ2-6,CASAAYGSGANVLTF
TRBV24-1,NA,TRBJ2-1,CATSGYNEQFF
TRBV11-2,NA,TRBJ2-5,CASRTGVGVQETQYF
TRBV6-2/TRBV6-3,NA,TRBJ1-5,CASSYGPANQPQHF
TRBV5-1,NA,TRBJ2-4,CASRLFSGTLAKNIQYF
TRBV25-1,NA,TRBJ1-3,CASSVNSRGNGNTIYF
TRBV13,NA,TRBJ1-3,CASSLPDSGNTIYF
TRBV24-1,NA,TRBJ2-5,CATSDLRGAGRGGQETQYF
TRBV12-3/TRBV12-4,NA,TRBJ1-2,CASSFSGYGYTF
TRBV6-1,TRBD1,TRBJ2-7,CASSHPGTVNYEQYF
TRBV10-2,NA,TRBJ2-7,CASSEGGPLGYEQYF
TRBV20-1,NA,TRBJ1-5,CSAKDWINQPQHF
TRBV2,TRBD2,TRBJ2-3,CALQVLAADTQYF
TRBV7-9,NA,TRBJ2-1,CASSLTPGGQNYVGYTYNEQFF
TRBV29-1,NA,TRBJ2-5,CSVERRVQETQYF
TRBV14,NA,TRBJ2-2,CASSQDVFRNTGELFF
TRBV11-2,TRBD2,TRBJ2-3,CASSLEAAGEGYF
TRBV3-1,NA,TRBJ1-1,CASSQVWPGQGNTEAFF
TRBV20-1,NA,TRBJ2-3,CSANPPGGNTDTQYF
TRBV6-4,TRBD2,TRBJ2-1,CASRRLAGDSYNEQFF